A selection of T cell receptor beta chains follows, all from one sample in a study of blood T cell repertoires in COVID-19. Generated by immunoSEQ multiplex PCR, the TCRdb table keeps only in-frame clones and is missing some. Here the sample spans under 200,000 clones, roughly 80% being singletons. Sequencing was done on a sample of PBMCs or T cells enriched from blood (not recorded which). The source of these receptors is a woman aged 60-70 years with acute COVID-19. CDR3s include the opening cysteine and the closing phenylalanine or tryptophan. A D gene is named only where the DNA matches it firmly. Clone size is given for some rows only: seen once, a few or many times, or a class if the clone is expanded.

abundance: .
j_gene: TRBJ1-1
d_gene: .
v_gene: TRBV11-2
CDR3nt: TGTGCCAGCAGCCTCGACAGGAACACTGAAGCTTTCTTT
CDR3aa: CASSLDRNTEAFF

abundance: .
j_gene: TRBJ2-2
d_gene: TRBD1
v_gene: TRBV7-2
CDR3nt: TGTGCCAGCAGCTTAGCAGGACAGGGGGCAGGCGGGGAGCTGTTTTTT
CDR3aa: CASSLAGQGAGGELFF

abundance: .
j_gene: TRBJ2-3
d_gene: .
v_gene: TRBV11-3
CDR3nt: TGTGCCAGCAGCCGTGGACGGGGGTCAGATACGCAGTATTTT
CDR3aa: CASSRGRGSDTQYF

abundance: .
j_gene: TRBJ1-5
d_gene: .
v_gene: TRBV5-6
CDR3nt: TGTGCCAGCAGCTTGGATGGGTGGGAGGACAATCAGCCCCAGCATTTT
CDR3aa: CASSLDGWEDNQPQHF

abundance: .
j_gene: TRBJ1-5
d_gene: .
v_gene: TRBV7-9
CDR3nt: TGTGCCAGCAGCTCAGGGAGGGTAGAGCAGCCCCAGCATTTT
CDR3aa: CASSSGRVEQPQHF

abundance: few
j_gene: TRBJ1-2
d_gene: TRBD1
v_gene: TRBV7-2
CDR3nt: TGTGCCAGCAGCTTAAGGGTCGGGGACAGGACAGCTAACTATGGCTACACCTTC
CDR3aa: CASSLRVGDRTANYGYTF

abundance: .
j_gene: TRBJ1-1
d_gene: .
v_gene: TRBV10-1
CDR3nt: TGCGCCAGCAGTCAACACACAGAGAACACTGAAGCTTTCTTT
CDR3aa: CASSQHTENTEAFF

abundance: .
j_gene: TRBJ2-7
d_gene: .
v_gene: TRBV6-5
CDR3nt: TGTGCCAGCAGCCAACTCAGGGGATCGTACGAGCAGTACTTC
CDR3aa: CASSQLRGSYEQYF

abundance: .
j_gene: TRBJ1-2
d_gene: TRBD1
v_gene: TRBV19
CDR3nt: TGTGCCAGTAGTTCCCAAGGACAGGTCGGCTATGGCTACACCTTC
CDR3aa: CASSSQGQVGYGYTF

abundance: .
j_gene: TRBJ1-4
d_gene: TRBD1
v_gene: TRBV7-2
CDR3nt: TGTGCCAGCAGCTTCCAGGGGGGTTTCAATGAAAAACTGTTTTTT
CDR3aa: CASSFQGGFNEKLFF

abundance: .
j_gene: TRBJ1-5
d_gene: TRBD1
v_gene: TRBV19
CDR3nt: TGTGCCAGTAGTTATGGCAGGGGGCTCGATCAGCCCCAGCATTTT
CDR3aa: CASSYGRGLDQPQHF

abundance: .
j_gene: TRBJ1-1
d_gene: TRBD1
v_gene: TRBV10-3
CDR3nt: TGTGCCACCCGGACAGGGGGTTTGGAGGTGAACACTGAAGCTTTCTTT
CDR3aa: CATRTGGLEVNTEAFF

abundance: few
j_gene: TRBJ2-1
d_gene: TRBD2
v_gene: TRBV27
CDR3nt: TGTGCCAGCTACGGACTAGCGGGAAGCAATGAGCAGTTCTTC
CDR3aa: CASYGLAGSNEQFF

abundance: .
j_gene: TRBJ1-6
d_gene: TRBD1
v_gene: TRBV3-1/TRBV3-2
CDR3nt: TGTGCCAGCAGCCGCAACCGGGACAGGAAATATAATTCACCCCTCCACTTT
CDR3aa: CASSRNRDRKYNSPLHF

abundance: .
j_gene: TRBJ2-1
d_gene: TRBD2
v_gene: TRBV18
CDR3nt: TGTGCCAGCTCAACGGGACTAGCGGATGGAAATGAGCAGTTCTTC
CDR3aa: CASSTGLADGNEQFF

abundance: .
j_gene: TRBJ2-5
d_gene: TRBD2
v_gene: TRBV5-6
CDR3nt: TGTGCCAGCAGCTCCCTTCTTAAGACTAGCGGGGCGAAAGAGACCCAGTACTTC
CDR3aa: CASSSLLKTSGAKETQYF

abundance: .
j_gene: TRBJ1-3
d_gene: .
v_gene: TRBV10-3
CDR3nt: TGTGCCATCAGTGAAACAGGAGATGGAAACACCATATATTTT
CDR3aa: CAISETGDGNTIYF

abundance: .
j_gene: TRBJ1-2
d_gene: .
v_gene: TRBV3-1/TRBV3-2
CDR3nt: TGTGCCAGCAGCCAAGGACAGGAGAACTATGGCTACACCTTC
CDR3aa: CASSQGQENYGYTF

abundance: .
j_gene: TRBJ1-4
d_gene: .
v_gene: TRBV29-1
CDR3nt: TGCAGCGCCCGAAGGGGTGAAAAACTGTTTTTT
CDR3aa: CSARRGEKLFF

abundance: .
j_gene: TRBJ2-1
d_gene: TRBD2
v_gene: TRBV19
CDR3nt: TGTGCCAGTAGTTCCTCGGGGGGACCTTACAATGAGCAGTTCTTC
CDR3aa: CASSSSGGPYNEQFF

abundance: .
j_gene: TRBJ2-5
d_gene: .
v_gene: TRBV5-8
CDR3nt: TGTGCCAGCAGCTTGGAACAGGAGACCCAGTACTTC
CDR3aa: CASSLEQETQYF

abundance: .
j_gene: TRBJ2-3
d_gene: TRBD1
v_gene: TRBV4-3
CDR3nt: TGCGCCAGCAGCCACCGGGGACAGGGAGCAGATACGCAGTATTTT
CDR3aa: CASSHRGQGADTQYF

abundance: .
j_gene: TRBJ1-2
d_gene: .
v_gene: TRBV24-1
CDR3nt: TGTGCCACCAGTGGGGTGGGACTCCCGCGCGATGGCTACACCTTC
CDR3aa: CATSGVGLPRDGYTF

abundance: .
j_gene: TRBJ2-7
d_gene: TRBD1
v_gene: TRBV6-5
CDR3nt: TGTGCCAGCAGTTCCCCGGGACAGGGGGCGTACGAGCAGTACTTC
CDR3aa: CASSSPGQGAYEQYF